These T cell receptor beta chains were read from a single sample in a study of vaccination and CD4 T cells after COVID-19. Antigens of these TCRs are unknown. Each CDR3 protein is one row after TCRdb ran MiXCR on the PCR reads. The sample has 4,500 to 5,000 distinct CDR3 sequences; roughly two thirds are singletons. The sequencing input was CD4+ T cells from blood, cultured in vitro. These receptors all stem from a human donor in good health. The CDR3 runs from the conserved cysteine through the conserved F or W.

V	J	CDR3
TRBV6-1	TRBJ1-2	CASSVSQGTGDRGYTF
TRBV25-1	TRBJ1-2	CASSGRGGYTF
TRBV6-1	TRBJ2-3	CASFTSEGRPDTRYF
TRBV5-6	TRBJ1-2	CASSLGQGNGYTF
TRBV6-1	TRBJ1-1	CASSEGTGVGTEAFF
TRBV5-1	TRBJ2-7	CASSLAGGGLTYEQYF
TRBV12-3/TRBV12-4	TRBJ1-1	CASSFSMNTEAFF
TRBV4-2	TRBJ2-1	CASSQHRTSGGLRNNEQFF
TRBV10-3	TRBJ2-1	CAIRSSGGPGNEQFF
TRBV11-2	TRBJ2-3	CASSSRLGTDTQYF
TRBV19	TRBJ1-2	CASSIDRLPDKPHGYTF
TRBV19	TRBJ1-2	CASSMGTGGFYGYTF
TRBV6-1	TRBJ1-5	CASRDRGNQPQHF
TRBV5-1	TRBJ2-5	CASSPIGTGLETQYF
TRBV27	TRBJ1-2	CASSLRTGTGVAGYTF
TRBV19	TRBJ1-2	CASSIDRGQGALRGYTF
TRBV24-1	TRBJ1-2	CATSDRQGGSYGYTF
TRBV6-1	TRBJ1-2	CASTPRTGNYGYTF
TRBV11-2	TRBJ2-1	CASSLQTNEQFF
TRBV20-1	TRBJ2-5	CSARATGAGETQYF
TRBV24-1	TRBJ2-3	CATSDGGLADTDTQYF
TRBV6-1	TRBJ2-5	CASNERIGAGVQETQYF
TRBV12-3/TRBV12-4	TRBJ2-3	CASSPQSSTDTQYF
TRBV6-1	TRBJ1-5	CATGRVLNQPQHF
TRBV24-1	TRBJ1-1	CATSDPGQGATSNTEAFF
TRBV7-7	TRBJ2-2	CACGQGITGELFF
TRBV10-1	TRBJ2-3	CASSLQGAGTDTQYF
TRBV12-3/TRBV12-4	TRBJ1-6	CASSLAQNNSPLHF
TRBV29-1	TRBJ1-1	CSAKGAAEAFF
TRBV20-1	TRBJ1-5	CSVGTGLNQPQHF
TRBV7-9	TRBJ1-6	CASSLGGTGGSPLHF
TRBV2	TRBJ2-7	CASNGASYEQYF
TRBV20-1	TRBJ2-5	CSAIGQGGQETQYF
TRBV12-3/TRBV12-4	TRBJ1-2	CASTLTPANYGYTF